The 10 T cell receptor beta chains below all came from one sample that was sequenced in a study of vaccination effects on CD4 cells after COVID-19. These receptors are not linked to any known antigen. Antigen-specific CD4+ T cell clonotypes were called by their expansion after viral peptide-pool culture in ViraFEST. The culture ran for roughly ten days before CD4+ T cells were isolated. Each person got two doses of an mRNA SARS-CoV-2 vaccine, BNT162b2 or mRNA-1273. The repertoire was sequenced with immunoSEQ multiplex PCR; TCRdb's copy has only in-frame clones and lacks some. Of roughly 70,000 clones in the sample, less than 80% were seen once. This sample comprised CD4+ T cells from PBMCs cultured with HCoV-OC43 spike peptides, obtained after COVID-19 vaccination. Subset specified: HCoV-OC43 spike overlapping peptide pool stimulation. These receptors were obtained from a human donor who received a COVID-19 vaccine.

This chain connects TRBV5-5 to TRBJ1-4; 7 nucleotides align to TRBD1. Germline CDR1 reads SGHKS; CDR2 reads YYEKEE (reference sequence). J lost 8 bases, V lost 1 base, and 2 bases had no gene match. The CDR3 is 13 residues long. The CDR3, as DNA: TGTGCCAGCAGCTTGTGGGGACAGGAAAAACTGTTTTTT. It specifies CASSLWGQEKLFF.

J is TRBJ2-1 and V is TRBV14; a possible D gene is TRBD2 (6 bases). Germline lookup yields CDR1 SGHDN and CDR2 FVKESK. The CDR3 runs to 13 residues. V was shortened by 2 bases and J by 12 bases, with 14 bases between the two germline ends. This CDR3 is CASSQYGSGPQFF. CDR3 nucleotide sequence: TGTGCCAGCAGCCAATACGGAAGCGGGCCGCAGTTCTTC.

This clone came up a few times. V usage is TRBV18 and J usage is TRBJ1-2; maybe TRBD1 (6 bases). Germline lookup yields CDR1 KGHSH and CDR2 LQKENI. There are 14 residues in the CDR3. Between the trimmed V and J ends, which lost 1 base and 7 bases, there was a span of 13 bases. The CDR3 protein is CASSPLQGLGGYTF. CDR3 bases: TGTGCCAGCTCACCACTGCAGGGGCTCGGTGGCTACACCTTC.

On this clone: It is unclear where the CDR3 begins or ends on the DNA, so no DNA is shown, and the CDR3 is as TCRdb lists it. CDR3 amino acids: CASTSGQAEGGEQYV. The chain joins TRBV19 to TRBJ2-7; the D segment call TRBD1 is taken from the table without a DNA check. Germline V gene data show CDR1 as LNHDA and CDR2 as SQIVND (reference sequence). The CDR3 region is 15 residues in length, termini included.

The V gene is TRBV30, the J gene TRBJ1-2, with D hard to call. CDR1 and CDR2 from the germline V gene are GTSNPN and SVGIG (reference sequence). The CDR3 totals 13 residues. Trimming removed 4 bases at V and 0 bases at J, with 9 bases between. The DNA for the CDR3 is TGTGCCTGGACTGGCAGTCCTAACTATGGCTACACCTTC. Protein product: CAWTGSPNYGYTF.

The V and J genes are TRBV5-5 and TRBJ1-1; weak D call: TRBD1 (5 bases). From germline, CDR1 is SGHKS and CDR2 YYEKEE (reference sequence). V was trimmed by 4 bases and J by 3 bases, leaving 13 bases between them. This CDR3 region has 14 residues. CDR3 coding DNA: TGTGCCAGCAGCCTCGGCTGGGGGGACACTGAAGCTTTCTTT. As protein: CASSLGWGDTEAFF.

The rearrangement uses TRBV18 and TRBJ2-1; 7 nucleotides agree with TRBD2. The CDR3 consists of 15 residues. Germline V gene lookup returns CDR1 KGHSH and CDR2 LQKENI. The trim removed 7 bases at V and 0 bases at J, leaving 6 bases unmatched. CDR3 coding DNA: TGTGCCAGCTGGGGGGGGGAGAACTCCTACAATGAGCAGTTCTTC. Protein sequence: CASWGGENSYNEQFF.

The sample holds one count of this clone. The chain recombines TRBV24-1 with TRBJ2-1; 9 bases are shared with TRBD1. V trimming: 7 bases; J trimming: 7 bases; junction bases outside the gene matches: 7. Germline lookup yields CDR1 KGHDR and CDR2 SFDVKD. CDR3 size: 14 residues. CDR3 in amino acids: CATRRGTGSNEQFF. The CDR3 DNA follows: TGTGCCACCAGGAGGGGGACAGGGTCGAATGAGCAGTTCTTC.

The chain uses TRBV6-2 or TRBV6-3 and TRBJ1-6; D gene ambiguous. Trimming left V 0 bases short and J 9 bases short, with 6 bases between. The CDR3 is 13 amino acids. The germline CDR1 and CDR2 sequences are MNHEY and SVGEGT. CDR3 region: CASSYSFGSPLHF. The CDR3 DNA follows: TGTGCCAGCAGTTACTCGTTTGGTTCACCCCTCCACTTT.

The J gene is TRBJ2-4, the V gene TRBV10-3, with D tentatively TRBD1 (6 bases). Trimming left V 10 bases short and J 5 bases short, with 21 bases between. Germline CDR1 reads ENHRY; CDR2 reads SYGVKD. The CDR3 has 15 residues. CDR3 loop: CATSRGTDSENIQYF. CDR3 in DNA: TGTGCCACAAGCCGCGGAACGGACAGTGAAAACATTCAGTACTTC.